This paragraph reports one TCR beta chain. Its antigen is as yet unknown. This sample is drawn from a study of blood T cells in healthy people across ages. It was with a sample-barcoded 5' primer and a J-beta primer mix that a second PCR of roughly 6 to 12 cycles was run. Each cDNA molecule received a tag from a template-switch adaptor that had 12 random nucleotides. Each of the samples gave a minimum of 2.5 million paired-end reads that contained CDR3. From the 5' RACE reads, TCRdb called clonotypes with MiXCR, one entry per CDR3 protein. The sample shows roughly 800,000 distinct CDR3 sequences, roughly 60% of them seen only once. Per-sample PBMC isolation yielded at least 6 million cells. General study findings and limits: Roughly linearly, TCR beta diversity per million T cells fell as age increased.

V lost 4 bases, J lost 0 bases, and 4 bases stayed unmatched. The germline V gene encodes CDR1 SGHVS and CDR2 FNYEAQ. This CDR3 spans 16 amino acids. This chain uses TRBV7-6 with TRBJ2-2; 8 bases are shared with TRBD1. The sequenced material came from blood. This receptor was identified in a man in his thirties or forties in good health. CDR3 in DNA: TGTGCCAGCAGCTCACAGACAGGGGCGAACACCGGGGAGCTGTTTTTT. This codes for CASSSQTGANTGELFF. The full variable domain, with the rest looked up from reference TRBV7-6 and TRBJ2-2, is GAGVSQSPRYKVTKRGQDVALRCDPISGHVSLYWYRQALGQGPEFLTYFNYEAQQDKSGLPNDRFSAERPEGSISTLTIQRTEQRDSAMYRCASSSQTGANTGELFFGEGSRLTVL.